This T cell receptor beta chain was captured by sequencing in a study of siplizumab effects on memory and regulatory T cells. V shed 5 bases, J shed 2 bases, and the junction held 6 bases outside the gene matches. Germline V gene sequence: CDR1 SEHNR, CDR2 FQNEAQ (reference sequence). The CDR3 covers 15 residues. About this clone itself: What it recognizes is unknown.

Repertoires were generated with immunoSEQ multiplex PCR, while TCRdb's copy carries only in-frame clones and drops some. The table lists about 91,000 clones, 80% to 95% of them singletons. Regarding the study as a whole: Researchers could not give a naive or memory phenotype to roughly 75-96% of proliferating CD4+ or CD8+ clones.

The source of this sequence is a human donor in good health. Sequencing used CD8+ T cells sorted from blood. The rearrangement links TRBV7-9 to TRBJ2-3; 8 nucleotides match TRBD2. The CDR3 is CASSQSGGDTDTQYF. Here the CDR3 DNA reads TGTGCCAGCAGCCAGAGCGGGGGAGACACAGATACGCAGTATTTT.